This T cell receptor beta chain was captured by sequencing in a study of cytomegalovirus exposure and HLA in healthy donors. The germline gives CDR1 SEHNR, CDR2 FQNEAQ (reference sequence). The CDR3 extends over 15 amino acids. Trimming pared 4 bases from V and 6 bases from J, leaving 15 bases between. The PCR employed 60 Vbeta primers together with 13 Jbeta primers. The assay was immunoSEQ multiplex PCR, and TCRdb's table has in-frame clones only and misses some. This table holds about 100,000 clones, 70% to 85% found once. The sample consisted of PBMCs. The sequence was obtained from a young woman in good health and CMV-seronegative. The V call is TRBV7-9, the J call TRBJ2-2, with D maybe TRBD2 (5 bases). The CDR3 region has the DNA TGTGCCAGCAGCTCTCCCACCGGGGTATCCGGGGAGCTGTTTTTT. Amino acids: CASSSPTGVSGELFF.